Shown below are 5 T cell receptor beta chains from a single sample sequenced in a study of response to subunit inactivated influenza vaccine. TCRdb ran MiXCR on the RT-PCR reads and lists one entry per CDR3 protein. The sample yields about 650,000 distinct CDR3 sequences, 13% to 15% seen once. This specimen was PBMCs from blood, taken about 14 days before vaccination. The receptors here all came from a man aged 45-65 years who received an inactivated influenza vaccine.

This clonotype occurred a few times. The chain links TRBV28 to TRBJ1-6; D not certain. The CDR3 is made up of 12 amino acids. Germline V gives CDR1 MDHEN, CDR2 SYDVKM. The V gene lost 6 bases and the J gene lost 8 bases, with 8 bases spanning the gap. CDR3 sequence: CASSLKDSPLHF. CDR3 in DNA: TGTGCCAGCAGCTTGAAAGATTCACCCCTCCACTTT.

There are many counts of this clonotype. The rearrangement links TRBV7-2 to TRBJ2-1; no definite D call. V was pared by 0 bases and J by 10 bases, with 10 bases between. This CDR3 contains 13 residues. The germline V gene has CDR1 SGHTA and CDR2 FQGNSA. This CDR3 is CASSLADLYEQFF. DNA of the CDR3: TGTGCCAGCAGCTTAGCGGACCTGTACGAGCAGTTCTTC.

V gene TRBV27 combines with J gene TRBJ2-7, with 7 nucleotides matching TRBD1. This CDR3 is 13 amino acids long. After removal of 9 bases from V and 4 bases from J, the junction contained 9 bases not matched to a gene. Germline V gene data show CDR1 as MNHEY and CDR2 as SMNVEV (reference sequence). CDR3 loop: CARGTVTLYEQYF. Written as DNA, the CDR3 is TGTGCCAGAGGGACAGTAACTCTTTACGAGCAGTACTTC.

This clonotype was counted only a few times. V and J are TRBV7-2 and TRBJ2-1; no definite D call. In germline, CDR1 is SGHTA, CDR2 FQGNSA. Trimming left V 1 base short and J 10 bases short, with 11 bases between. CDR3 length equals 13 residues. The CDR3 loop is CASSLDPVGEQFF. As DNA, the CDR3 is TGTGCCAGCAGCTTAGATCCAGTAGGGGAGCAGTTCTTC. Supplemented by reference TRBV7-2 and TRBJ2-1, the full variable domain reads GAGVSQSPSNKVTEKGKDVELRCDPISGHTALYWYRQSLGQGLEFLIYFQGNSAPDKSGLPSDRFSAERTGGSVSTLTIQRTQQEDSAVYLCASSLDPVGEQFFGPGTRLTVL.

This clonotype was found a few times. This chain uses TRBV5-1 with TRBJ1-5, with D possibly TRBD1 on 6 matching bases. The CDR3 totals 15 residues. Trimming took 1 base from V and 2 from J, leaving 10 bases between them. Germline CDR1 SGHRS, CDR2 YFSETQ. The CDR3 is CASSLLAGGNQPQHF. The CDR3 DNA reads as TGCGCCAGCAGCTTGTTGGCAGGGGGCAATCAGCCCCAGCATTTT.